The clone carrying this T cell receptor beta chain was seen ten or more times. The antigen is undetermined. This sample was taken from a study of early T cells in non-severe SARS-CoV-2 infection. At the level of the study: RNA in bulk from unsorted whole blood was sequenced, and chains were unpaired.

Separate cDNA molecules each had unique molecular identifiers attached to them. Via MiXCR, TCRdb re-called the 5' RACE reads, giving one row per CDR3 protein. Found here are some 40,000 distinct CDR3 sequences, 3% to 4.5% of them singletons; the top ten hold more than 8%. Points from the study as a whole: The VDJdb matching leaned toward anti-spike CD8 responses and overlooked private and CD4 specificities.

Trimming cost V 3 bases and J 5 bases, with 9 bases left between them. Germline values: CDR1 DFQATT, CDR2 SNEGSKA (reference sequence). The CDR3 consists of 12 residues. The chain carries TRBV20-1 and TRBJ2-3; D is uncertain. The sequence was collected from an adult who was a healthcare worker with PCR-confirmed SARS-CoV-2 infection or an uninfected control (not recorded which). The sequencing input was whole blood. The CDR3 DNA is TGCAGTGCTAGGAAAGGTGAAGATACGCAGTATTTT. Its translation is CSARKGEDTQYF.